This TCR beta chain was sequenced for a study of shared T cell receptors in the human thymus. Assay: immunoSEQ multiplex PCR; the TCRdb copy retains only in-frame clones and omits some. Found here are about 540,000 clones, about 84% of them singletons; the top ten hold about 0.013%. Germline V gives CDR1 SQVTM, CDR2 ANQGSEA. The CDR3 sequence is 12 residues long. V lost 7 bases to trimming and J lost 5 bases; unmatched junction nucleotides: 2. The sample was also linked to a second study, of human thymus T cells. That report notes: Resected material from corrective heart surgery provided the thymus tissue analysed. Unrelated individuals were reported by related research to share highly overlapping thymic repertoires.

J is TRBJ2-1 and V is TRBV29-1, with 10 positions matching TRBD1. The clonotype originates from a boy in the first two years of life with a congenital heart defect. The source material was thymocytes. The CDR3 DNA sequence: TGCAGCGCAGGGACAGGGGACAATGAGCAGTTCTTC. This codes for CSAGTGDNEQFF.